This T cell receptor (beta chain) originates from a study of blood T cell repertoires in COVID-19. On the study more broadly: Italy, Spain and the United States were the sources of the convalescent and acute COVID-19 samples. T cells, B-cell-depleted T cells, or PBMCs supplied cDNA or gDNA.

In the authors' methods: For nucleated cells, counts were estimated from reference gene primer amplification. Assay: immunoSEQ multiplex PCR; the TCRdb copy retains only in-frame clones and omits some. That table supplies the V and J calls and clone size; D and trimming were determined from the DNA. This sample yields 200,000 to 250,000 clones, of which about 86% are seen a single time; 2% to 2.5% belongs to the top ten. This clone was seen more than once but under ten times. Sample: peripheral blood. The sequence was obtained from a woman in her fifties or sixties with acute or convalescent COVID-19.

The CDR3 region is CASSLVGGEKLFF. The CDR3 DNA follows: TGTGCCAGCAGCTTAGTCGGGGGTGAAAAACTGTTTTTT. The chain recombines TRBV7-8 with TRBJ1-4; D possibly corresponds to TRBD1 (5 bases). This CDR3 comprises 13 residues. V shed 1 base and J shed 7 bases, with 7 bases lying between them. CDR1 is SGHVS, CDR2 FQNEAQ, per germline.